One and the same sample provided the 27 T cell receptor beta chains below, sequenced in a study of T cells in Graves' hyperthyroidism and ophthalmopathy. Amplification of TCR beta CDR3 regions was performed using RNA transcripts as template. First-round RT-PCR targeting the TCR CDR3 was performed with the HTBI primer set. TCRdb called the multiplex PCR reads again in MiXCR, with one record for every CDR3 protein. The table shows some 400,000 distinct CDR3 sequences, with approximately 19% occurring only once. The sample comprised blood. The receptor source for this set is a woman aged 18-29 years with Graves' hyperthyroidism.

This clonotype appeared many times. The chain employs TRBV12-3 or TRBV12-4 and TRBJ2-7; perhaps TRBD1 as D (6 bases). Trimming stripped 2 bases from V and 1 base from J, with 9 bases between. This CDR3 spans 14 amino acids. For the CDR3, the DNA is TGTGCCAGCAGTTTAAAGGACAGATCCTACGAGCAGTACTTC. Its protein is CASSLKDRSYEQYF.

The table lists this clonotype with a few counts. This chain joins TRBV3-1 and TRBJ2-7; 9 bases align to TRBD2. Germline-derived CDR1 and CDR2 are LGHDT and YNNKEL (reference sequence). V trimming: 4 bases; J trimming: 3 bases; junction bases outside the gene matches: 7. The CDR3 is 15 residues long. CDR3 region: CASSLRTSAGYEQYF. The CDR3 coding sequence is TGTGCCAGCAGCCTACGGACTAGCGCGGGCTACGAGCAGTACTTC.

This clonotype was recorded many times. The chain has TRBV7-8 and TRBJ1-1; D unclear. The CDR3 runs to 12 residues. Trimming removed 4 bases at V and 9 bases at J, with 12 bases between. Germline V gives CDR1 SGHVS, CDR2 FQNEAQ. The CDR3 bases are TGTGCCAGCAGCTCCGAGGTGGGGAAAGCTTTCTTT. Its protein is CASSSEVGKAFF.

The sample holds many counts of this clonotype. This chain joins TRBV19 and TRBJ2-5; D is perhaps TRBD1 (5 bases). Germline V lookup: CDR1 LNHDA, CDR2 SQIVND (reference sequence). The CDR3 consists of 14 residues. V was cut by 5 bases and J by 4 bases, with 14 bases left in between. The CDR3 region is CASSPDIRGETQYF. The CDR3 nucleotides are TGTGCCAGTAGTCCAGACATAAGGGGAGAGACCCAGTACTTC.

This clonotype showed up many times. J is TRBJ2-7 and V is TRBV29-1; D possibly corresponds to TRBD2 (6 bases). The CDR3 is 15 residues long. Germline values: CDR1 SQVTM, CDR2 ANQGSEA. Trimming removed 1 base at V and 4 bases at J, with 17 bases between. This CDR3 reads CSVEGAKEGRYEQYF. For the CDR3, the DNA is TGCAGCGTTGAAGGGGCTAAGGAGGGGAGGTACGAGCAGTACTTC.

The chain employs TRBV6-1 and TRBJ2-7; 9 bases align to TRBD1. J lost 5 bases, V lost 8 bases, and 10 bases had no gene match. CDR1 MNHNS and CDR2 SASEGT come from the germline V gene. The CDR3 contains 14 residues. CDR3 protein: CASSRDRALHEQYF. The CDR3 bases are TGTGCCAGCTCCCGGGACAGGGCCCTCCACGAGCAGTACTTC.

This clonotype came up many times. The CDR3 loop reads CASTPWGVAYGYTF. The CDR3 nucleotides read TGTGCCAGTACCCCCTGGGGTGTCGCCTATGGCTACACCTTC. The rearrangement uses TRBV19 and TRBJ1-2; D unresolved. Trimming removed 7 bases at V and 4 bases at J, with 16 bases between. The germline gives CDR1 LNHDA, CDR2 SQIVND (reference sequence). The CDR3 totals 14 residues.

Many counts were recorded for this clonotype. The chain employs TRBV2 and TRBJ2-7; 10 positions agree with TRBD1. The CDR3 has 16 amino acids. CDR1 is SNHLY and CDR2 is FYNNEI in the germline V gene. Trimming cost V 5 bases and J 6 bases; bases outside gene matches: 13. The CDR3 bases are TGTGCCAGCAGTCCAATCCTGGACAGGGGGACGGGCGAGCAGTACTTC. This gives the protein CASSPILDRGTGEQYF.

Notes on this clonotype: This may come from a read error, since a much larger clone is one base off. This chain connects TRBV14 to TRBJ1-2; 8 nucleotides match TRBD1. The germline gives CDR1 SGHDN, CDR2 FVKESK. The CDR3 runs to 13 residues. Losses at the gene ends were 6 bases for V and 6 bases for J; bases not matched to a gene: 6. Here the CDR3 DNA reads TGTGCCAGCAGACCGTCGACAGGGGATGGCTACACCTTC. It specifies CASRPSTGDGYTF. Variable domain in full (rest from reference TRBV14 and TRBJ1-2): EAGVTQFPSHSVIEKGQTVTLRCDPISGHDNLYWYRRVMGKEIKFLLHFVKESKQDESGMPNNRFLAERTGGTYSTLKVQPAELEDSGVYFCASRPSTGDGYTFGSGTRLTVV.

This clonotype was picked up many times. V usage is TRBV18 and J usage is TRBJ1-2; the D is unclear. Germline CDR1 is KGHSH and CDR2 is LQKENI. Trimming shortened V by 1 base and J by 4 bases, and 10 bases separated the two germline ends. The CDR3 covers 14 residues. The CDR3, as DNA: TGTGCCAGCTCACCACGGTCGGAAGGCTATGGCTACACCTTC. Encoded protein: CASSPRSEGYGYTF.

V usage is TRBV27 and J usage is TRBJ2-5; TRBD2 aligns across 7 bases. The CDR3 is made up of 15 amino acids. With 8 bases clipped from V and 1 base from J, the junction kept 10 bases outside the gene matches. Germline values: CDR1 MNHEY, CDR2 SMNVEV (reference sequence). Here the CDR3 DNA reads TGTGCCAGCGCAGAAGCGGGGAAACCCCAAGAGACCCAGTACTTC. It yields the protein CASAEAGKPQETQYF.

This clonotype was seen only a few times. This chain joins TRBV19 and TRBJ2-2; D ambiguous. CDR3 length: 12 residues. Germline V gene data show CDR1 as LNHDA and CDR2 as SQIVND (reference sequence). The germline V and J ends were trimmed by 8 bases and 6 bases, with 10 bases remaining between them. The CDR3 protein is CASRPVAGELFF. In DNA form, the CDR3 reads TGTGCCAGTCGCCCTGTGGCCGGGGAGCTGTTTTTT.

Ten or more counts support this clonotype. This chain connects TRBV20-1 to TRBJ1-2; D is possibly TRBD1 (6 bases). The ends were cut back, 1 base at V and 4 bases at J, with 10 bases in the middle. Per the germline V gene, CDR1 is DFQATT and CDR2 is SNEGSKA (reference sequence). The CDR3 consists of 13 residues. The CDR3 region has the DNA TGCAGTGCTAGAGTCCAGACAGGCTATGGCTACACCTTC. Amino acids: CSARVQTGYGYTF.

The sample holds many counts of this clonotype. This sequence joins TRBV19 and TRBJ1-5; no reliable D call. The V end was cut by 2 bases, the J end by 4 bases, with 9 bases between. The CDR3 loop spans 14 amino acids. Looked up from germline, CDR1 is LNHDA and CDR2 is SQIVND (reference sequence). CDR3 in amino acids: CASSILAGNQPQHF. CDR3 DNA: TGTGCCAGTAGTATATTAGCCGGGAATCAGCCCCAGCATTTT.

This clonotype has a count of ten or more. V usage is TRBV27 and J usage is TRBJ2-2, with TRBD2 as a possible D gene (6 bases). Trimming shortened V by 0 bases and J by 1 base, and 21 bases separated the two germline ends. Germline V CDR1 and CDR2: MNHEY, SMNVEV (reference sequence). This CDR3 contains 20 residues. The CDR3 DNA reads as TGTGCCAGCAGTTTATCGTACGGTAGAGACGGGACTGTGAACACCGGGGAGCTGTTTTTT. Protein product: CASSLSYGRDGTVNTGELFF.

This clonotype was found many times. This chain joins TRBV2 and TRBJ1-2; the D is unclear. The V gene lost 8 bases and the J gene lost 2 bases, with 9 bases spanning the gap. The CDR3 totals 12 residues. CDR1 and CDR2 from the germline V gene are SNHLY and FYNNEI. CDR3 nucleotides: TGTGCCAGCGAAGGACTGAACTATGGCTACACCTTC. It is translated as CASEGLNYGYTF.

Ten or more counts support this clonotype. This chain uses TRBV6-1 with TRBJ1-2; D possibly corresponds to TRBD1 (6 bases). Between the trimmed V and J ends, which lost 10 bases and 8 bases, there was a span of 23 bases. The germline CDR1 and CDR2 sequences are MNHNS and SASEGT. The CDR3 has 14 amino acids. The CDR3 protein is CANVDGNREMGYTF. The CDR3 coding sequence is TGTGCCAACGTTGATGGGAACAGGGAGATGGGCTACACCTTC.

This clonotype was found many times. This sequence joins TRBV24-1 and TRBJ1-1; perhaps TRBD1 as D (5 bases). Germline V gene sequence: CDR1 KGHDR, CDR2 SFDVKD. Trimming shortened V by 9 bases and J by 1 base, and 14 bases separated the two germline ends. This CDR3 is 14 amino acids long. In DNA, the CDR3 is TGTGCCACCCCCAGCAGGGTCCAGAACACTGAAGCTTTCTTT. Translating gives CATPSRVQNTEAFF.

V is TRBV6-1 and J is TRBJ1-1; TRBD1 might be the D (5 bases). Trimming shortened V by 4 bases and J by 6 bases, and 12 bases separated the two germline ends. The CDR3 totals 13 residues. In germline, CDR1 is MNHNS, CDR2 SASEGT. This CDR3 is CASSARGLSEAFF. DNA of the CDR3: TGTGCCAGCAGTGCCCGGGGACTGTCTGAAGCTTTCTTT.

This clonotype was counted ten times or more. V and J are TRBV29-1 and TRBJ1-5; D gene uncertain. V lost 7 bases and J lost 0, with 10 bases in between. Germline CDR1 SQVTM, CDR2 ANQGSEA. The CDR3 is made up of 13 amino acids. CDR3 region: CSAVLDSNQPQHF. The CDR3 DNA sequence: TGCAGCGCCGTACTAGATAGCAATCAGCCCCAGCATTTT.

This clonotype has at least ten counts. The chain couples TRBV30 to TRBJ2-7; TRBD1 agrees at 7 bases. The CDR3 length is 14 residues. In germline, CDR1 is GTSNPN, CDR2 SVGIG (reference sequence). V gave up 3 bases and J gave up 2 bases; unmatched junction bases: 7. This CDR3 reads CAWRYRGYPYEQYF. DNA for the CDR3: TGTGCCTGGAGGTACAGGGGCTACCCCTACGAGCAGTACTTC. The full variable domain, its missing parts supplied by reference TRBV30 and TRBJ2-7, is SQTIHQWPATLVQPVGSPLSLECTVEGTSNPNLYWYRQAAGRGLQLLFYSVGIGQISSEVPQNLSASRPQDRQFILSSKKLLLSDSGFYLCAWRYRGYPYEQYFGPGTRLTVT.

The rearrangement links TRBV12-3 or TRBV12-4 to TRBJ2-4; possibly TRBD2 for D (7 bases). The ends were cut back, 4 bases at V and 7 bases at J, with 17 bases in the middle. This CDR3 has 15 residues. CDR3 nucleotide sequence: TGTGCCAGCAGTTACGCCGGGGGGCGGGGGAACATTCAGTACTTC. Translated: CASSYAGGRGNIQYF.

In its sample, this clonotype was seen many times. CDR3 sequence: CASSEQGGGQPQHF. The CDR3 bases are TGTGCCAGCAGTGAACAGGGCGGGGGCCAGCCCCAGCATTTT. The chain has TRBV6-1 and TRBJ1-5; D might be TRBD1 (6 bases). The CDR3 covers 14 residues. Germline V gene data show CDR1 as MNHNS and CDR2 as SASEGT. V was pared by 2 bases and J by 7 bases, with 12 bases between.

J is TRBJ1-5 and V is TRBV27, with 7 bases matching TRBD1. V lost 5 bases, J lost 7 bases, and 11 bases stayed unmatched. Germline CDR1 MNHEY, CDR2 SMNVEV (reference sequence). The CDR3 is 15 residues long. CDR3 nucleotides: TGTGCCAGCAGTGCAACGACAGGGTTCGCCCAGCCCCAGCATTTT. Translation: CASSATTGFAQPQHF.

This clonotype was seen many times. The rearrangement uses TRBV7-9 and TRBJ2-7; D is unresolved. Germline CDR1 is SEHNR and CDR2 is FQNEAQ (reference sequence). Between the trimmed V and J ends, which lost 4 bases and 3 bases, there was a span of 19 bases. This CDR3 is 16 amino acids long. The CDR3 DNA reads as TGTGCCAGCAGCTCCCCCTCGGCGATTCCCCTCTACGAGCAGTACTTC. This encodes CASSSPSAIPLYEQYF.

The rearrangement joins TRBV28 to TRBJ1-2; 12 bases line up with TRBD1. The CDR3 loop spans 16 amino acids. Germline V gives CDR1 MDHEN, CDR2 SYDVKM. J gave up 2 bases and V 5 bases, and 6 bases lay outside the gene matches. CDR3 sequence: CASSATGTGGNYGYTF. In DNA form, the CDR3 reads TGTGCCAGCAGTGCGACCGGGACAGGGGGCAACTATGGCTACACCTTC.

This clonotype has a count of ten or more. This chain connects TRBV6-5 to TRBJ1-3, with no clear D. This CDR3 contains 15 residues. Germline assignment: CDR1 MNHEY and CDR2 SVGAGI. Trimming took off 2 bases at V and 0 bases at J, with 8 bases between the two ends. The chain's CDR3 is CASSYPAGSGNTIYF. CDR3 coding DNA: TGTGCCAGCAGTTACCCAGCCGGCTCTGGAAACACCATATATTTT.